The present TCR beta chain was sequenced within a study of vaccination and CD4 T cells after COVID-19. The treatment is: approximately nine-day PBMC culture with coronavirus spike peptide pools or control peptides (ViraFEST assay). This CDR3 comprises 17 residues. Trimming took 0 bases from V and 4 from J, leaving 18 bases between them. Looked up from germline, CDR1 is SGHTA and CDR2 is FQGNSA. This clonotype was counted only a few times. The antigen remains undetermined. Sequencing of cultured CD4+ T cell DNA used the Oncomine TCR Beta short-read assay. TCRdb passed the PCR reads through MiXCR, listing each CDR3 protein once. Of roughly 8,700 distinct CDR3 sequences detected, 20% to 25% appear once; the ten largest clones hold roughly 22%.

The receptor was derived from a human donor with COVID-19. Sequencing input: cultured CD4+ T cells from blood. The chain carries TRBV7-2 and TRBJ1-1, with TRBD1 as a possible D gene (5 bases). DNA of the CDR3: TGTGCCAGCAGCTTAGCCGGGGGAGGGCTGAGGAGCACTGAAGCTTTCTTT. Its translation: CASSLAGGGLRSTEAFF.